This TCR beta chain comes out of a study of blood T cells in healthy people across ages. The second PCR ran about 6 to 11 cycles with a sample-barcoded 5' primer and J-beta primers. TCRdb redid the calling of the 5' RACE reads with MiXCR, one entry per CDR3 protein. Of around 280,000 distinct CDR3 sequences detected, roughly 29% appear once; the ten largest clones hold over 25%. The CDR3 contains 14 residues. Trimming pared 6 bases from V and 0 bases from J, leaving 13 bases between. Per the germline V gene, CDR1 is SGHRS and CDR2 is YFSETQ. Concerning this clonotype: What it recognizes is unknown.

Findings and caveats of the study: A roughly linear age-dependent decrease characterized TCR beta diversity per million T cells.

The sequenced sample was blood. This TCR derives from a woman in her seventies in good health. The chain recombines TRBV5-1 with TRBJ2-7, with D perhaps assigned TRBD1 or TRBD2 (5 bases each). In nucleotides, the CDR3 is TGCGCCAGCACTCCCCGGGGCGACTCCTACGAGCAGTACTTC. It encodes CASTPRGDSYEQYF.